The 10 T cell receptor beta chains reported below all come from one sample, sequenced in a study of cutaneous CD30+ T cell lymphoproliferative disorder and hepatitis E. TCRdb's copy holds only in-frame clones and misses some; the assay was immunoSEQ multiplex PCR. The sample carries 7,000 to 9,500 clones, 74% recorded once. The sample taken for sequencing was blood. These receptors all stem from a human donor with a cutaneous T cell lymphoproliferative disorder associated with hepatitis E virus.

The chain recombines TRBV2 with TRBJ2-5, with 8 bases fitting TRBD1. The CDR3 has 14 amino acids. The germline gives CDR1 SNHLY, CDR2 FYNNEI. Trimming took 5 bases from V and 4 from J; bases not matched to a gene: 6. The CDR3 coding sequence is TGTGCCAGCAGTAGGACAGGGCTCAGAGAGACCCAGTACTTC. The encoded protein is CASSRTGLRETQYF.

This clone was observed a handful of times. The chain employs TRBV9 and TRBJ2-6; D perhaps matches TRBD1 (5 bases). With 3 bases removed from V and 0 bases from J, the gap between germline ends came to 7 bases. The CDR3 is made up of 15 amino acids. Germline V gives CDR1 SGDLS, CDR2 YYNGEE. The CDR3 DNA reads TGTGCCAGCAGCGACAGGTCCTCTGGGGCCAACGTCCTGACTTTC. It yields the protein CASSDRSSGANVLTF.

This clone was counted a few times. The chain combines TRBV18 with TRBJ1-1, with a weak D call TRBD1 (5 bases). The CDR3 extends over 17 amino acids. Germline lookup yields CDR1 KGHSH and CDR2 LQKENI. The ends were cut back, 4 bases at V and 1 base at J, with 19 bases in the middle. CDR3 in DNA: TGTGCCAGCTCACGAACAGAGGGGACCCTTCCGAACACTGAAGCTTTCTTT. It codes for CASSRTEGTLPNTEAFF.

CDR3 nucleotides: TGTGCCAGCAGTCCGACAGGGGCTCCCAATCAGCCCCAGCATTTT. The encoded protein is CASSPTGAPNQPQHF. The chain combines TRBV6-6 with TRBJ1-5, with 8 bases fitting TRBD1. This CDR3 contains 15 residues. Germline assignment: CDR1 MNHNY and CDR2 SVGAGI (reference sequence). The V and J ends lost 5 bases and 3 bases, in that order; junction bases with no gene match: 6.

This CDR3 reads CASSLADAFTGNTIYF. CDR3 DNA sequence: TGTGCCAGCAGCTTGGCCGACGCCTTCACTGGAAACACCATATATTTT. The chain joins TRBV5-5 to TRBJ1-3; D is uncertain. This CDR3 comprises 16 residues. From germline, CDR1 is SGHKS and CDR2 YYEKEE (reference sequence). V gave up 0 bases and J gave up 2 bases, with 12 bases separating them.

The chain links TRBV4-3 to TRBJ2-7; TRBD1 aligns across 8 bases. V dropped 0 bases and J dropped 5; count of bases not matched to a gene: 3. The CDR3 is made up of 14 amino acids. The germline V gene has CDR1 LGHNA and CDR2 YSLEER. The CDR3 spells CASSQDRGLNEQYF. CDR3 bases: TGCGCCAGCAGCCAAGACAGGGGGCTCAACGAGCAGTACTTC.

This clone is a singleton in its sample. The V gene is TRBV2, the J gene TRBJ2-1, with no clear D. The CDR3 has 12 residues. The V gene lost 7 bases and the J gene lost 2 bases, with 6 bases spanning the gap. The germline V gene has CDR1 SNHLY and CDR2 FYNNEI. CDR3 protein: CASIGPYNEQFF. CDR3 DNA sequence: TGTGCCAGCATTGGCCCCTACAATGAGCAGTTCTTC.

This clone was counted between two and nine times. The chain has TRBV6-5 and TRBJ2-7; 8 positions agree with TRBD1. V was clipped by 0 bases and J by 2 bases; unmatched bases: 3. Germline lookup yields CDR1 MNHEY and CDR2 SVGAGI. CDR3 length: 15 amino acids. Here the CDR3 reads CASSYSYRGTYEQYF. CDR3 DNA sequence: TGTGCCAGCAGTTACTCGTACAGGGGGACCTACGAGCAGTACTTC.

The rearrangement links TRBV7-8 to TRBJ1-1, with D possibly TRBD1 on 5 matching bases. This CDR3 has 15 residues. The V end was cut by 5 bases, the J end by 1 base, with 14 bases between. The germline V gene has CDR1 SGHVS and CDR2 FQNEAQ. Written as DNA, the CDR3 is TGTGCCAGCAGCGGGGTGTTCGGGGGGAACACTGAAGCTTTCTTT. Its protein is CASSGVFGGNTEAFF.

Here the CDR3 reads CATSRGTGRSTNEKLFF. For the CDR3, the DNA is TGTGCCACCAGCAGAGGAACAGGGAGGTCGACTAATGAAAAACTGTTTTTT. The V gene is TRBV15, the J gene TRBJ1-4, with D tentatively TRBD1 (6 bases). The CDR3 covers 17 residues. CDR1 and CDR2 from the germline V gene are LNHNV and YYDKDF (reference sequence). Trimming removed 1 base at V and 2 bases at J, with 14 bases between.